A selection of T cell receptor beta chains follows, all from one sample in a study of cytomegalovirus exposure and HLA in healthy donors. Profiled with immunoSEQ multiplex PCR; TCRdb holds only in-frame clones, not every one. The sample has 95,000 to 150,000 clones; 60% to 85% are singletons. The sequencing sample was made of PBMCs. These receptor sequences come from a woman aged 40 to 49 in good health and CMV-seronegative. The CDR3 runs from the conserved cysteine through the conserved F or W. The D gene is left open where the match is weak. Size values are once, few and many counts, or a class for expanded clones, and some rows have none.

d_call cdr3_length clone_size j_call v_call cdr3_nt cdr3_aa
. 14 . TRBJ2-5 TRBV5-1 TGCGCCAGCAGATCCGGCAGGTACCAAGAGACCCAGTACTTC CASRSGRYQETQYF
. 15 . TRBJ2-3 TRBV27 TGTGCCAGCCGCACCAGGGGTAGAGGCACAGATACGCAGTATTTT CASRTRGRGTDTQYF
. 15 . TRBJ2-5 TRBV9 TGTGCCAGCAGCCCCAATCCTCACAGGCAAGAGACCCAGTACTTC CASSPNPHRQETQYF
TRBD2 18 few TRBJ2-1 TRBV7-9 TGTGCCAGCAGCCTCCCCGGGACTAGCGGGGGCTCCTACAATGAGCAGTTCTTC CASSLPGTSGGSYNEQFF
. 14 few TRBJ1-1 TRBV5-1 TGCGCCAGCTCGACGAGGGAGCCTAACACTGAAGCTTTCTTT CASSTREPNTEAFF
TRBD1 14 . TRBJ1-2 TRBV5-1 TGCGCCAGCAGCTTGACGGGACAGTCCTATGGCTACACCTTC CASSLTGQSYGYTF
TRBD2 16 . TRBJ2-3 TRBV7-9 TGTTCCAGCAGTCAGGGGACTAGCGGGACGGCAGATACGCAGTATTTT CSSSQGTSGTADTQYF
. 14 few TRBJ2-1 TRBV6-5 TGTGCCAGCAGGACCCCGGGGATCTACAATGAGCAGTTCTTC CASRTPGIYNEQFF
TRBD1 13 . TRBJ2-7 TRBV28 TGTGCCAGCAGTTTGTACAGGGGATACGAGCAGTACTTC CASSLYRGYEQYF
. 12 . TRBJ2-1 TRBV11-3 TGTGCCAGCAGCCCAGGGAGGAATGAGCAGTTCTTC CASSPGRNEQFF
. 14 . TRBJ2-7 TRBV7-9 TGTGCCAGCAGCTCCGCAACAGGGCGCTACGAGCAGTACTTC CASSSATGRYEQYF
. 13 . TRBJ2-4 TRBV2 TGTGCCAGCAGGGGGCTGGGCAAAAACATTCAGTACTTC CASRGLGKNIQYF
. 15 . TRBJ1-1 TRBV18 TGTGCCAGCTCAGAACAGGGTAACGAGAACACTGAAGCTTTCTTT CASSEQGNENTEAFF
TRBD2 15 . TRBJ2-7 TRBV11-2 TGTGCCAGCAGCTTCGCGACTAGCGGGAGCTACGAGCAGTACTTC CASSFATSGSYEQYF
TRBD1 14 . TRBJ1-4 TRBV28 TGTGCCAGCAGCCCCGGGACAGGGGAGGGAAAACTGTTTTTT CASSPGTGEGKLFF
TRBD2 16 . TRBJ2-3 TRBV11-2 TGTGCCAGCAGCACTCTAGCGGGGTCTAGCACAGATACGCAGTATTTT CASSTLAGSSTDTQYF
TRBD1 14 few TRBJ1-6 TRBV15 TGTGCCACCAGCAGAGGACAGGGGAATTCACCCCTCCACTTT CATSRGQGNSPLHF